This is a list of T cell receptor beta chains from one sample in a study of shared clonotypes between healthy human individuals. The protocol was immunoSEQ multiplex PCR, while the TCRdb copy is restricted to in-frame clones and leaves out a portion. The data show 500,000 to 650,000 clones, roughly 72% seen once. Sequencing was done on a sample of PBMCs. The source is a middle-aged woman in good health. Some clones in this sample may be carry-over from other donors' samples. The CDR3 runs from the conserved cysteine through the conserved F or W. Each record gives: V gene, J gene, clone size, CDR3 protein. Only some rows state a clone size, as once, few, many or a class for expanded clones.

v_call: TRBV4-3
j_call: TRBJ2-2
clone_size: NA
cdr3_aa: CASSQDGFGELFF

v_call: TRBV5-4
j_call: TRBJ1-3
clone_size: NA
cdr3_aa: CASSSQGTGNTIYF

v_call: TRBV9
j_call: TRBJ2-1
clone_size: NA
cdr3_aa: CASSGRPLAGADYNEQFF

v_call: TRBV29-1
j_call: TRBJ2-7
clone_size: NA
cdr3_aa: CSAYLSQGSEQYF

v_call: TRBV2
j_call: TRBJ2-2
clone_size: NA
cdr3_aa: CASSDRGNTGELFF

v_call: TRBV30
j_call: TRBJ1-5
clone_size: few
cdr3_aa: CAWSVGRDQPQHF

v_call: TRBV10-3
j_call: TRBJ1-5
clone_size: NA
cdr3_aa: CASSSTENQPQHF

v_call: TRBV5-1
j_call: TRBJ2-1
clone_size: NA
cdr3_aa: CASSPRTSGASSDEQFF

v_call: TRBV5-6
j_call: TRBJ2-7
clone_size: NA
cdr3_aa: CASSTGRAKQYF

v_call: TRBV7-2
j_call: TRBJ2-7
clone_size: once
cdr3_aa: CASSLVGSRSLLSYEQYF

v_call: TRBV4-1
j_call: TRBJ1-1
clone_size: NA
cdr3_aa: CASSQRAGQGLSTEAFF

v_call: TRBV4-1
j_call: TRBJ2-7
clone_size: NA
cdr3_aa: CASSPPPAQGIEEQYF

v_call: TRBV19
j_call: TRBJ2-4
clone_size: NA
cdr3_aa: CASSTGPTGNIQYF

v_call: TRBV7-9
j_call: TRBJ1-2
clone_size: many
cdr3_aa: CASSSPLPDRASGYTF

v_call: TRBV5-1
j_call: TRBJ2-3
clone_size: NA
cdr3_aa: CASSLAQGTDTQYF

v_call: TRBV5-5
j_call: TRBJ1-2
clone_size: NA
cdr3_aa: CASSLGPSGQNYGYTF

v_call: TRBV7-2
j_call: TRBJ2-7
clone_size: NA
cdr3_aa: CASSLFQRPTYEQYF

v_call: TRBV19
j_call: TRBJ2-7
clone_size: NA
cdr3_aa: CATRHRATYEQYF

v_call: TRBV30
j_call: TRBJ2-7
clone_size: NA
cdr3_aa: CAWSVTGGFYGQYF

v_call: TRBV4-1
j_call: TRBJ2-3
clone_size: NA
cdr3_aa: CASSRPCGGTDTQYF

v_call: TRBV7-9
j_call: TRBJ1-1
clone_size: NA
cdr3_aa: CASSRAQGMNTEAFF

v_call: TRBV27
j_call: TRBJ2-5
clone_size: once
cdr3_aa: CASSPNPTSWAQETQYF

v_call: TRBV5-1
j_call: TRBJ2-1
clone_size: NA
cdr3_aa: CASSLEVQSYEQFF

v_call: TRBV11-2
j_call: TRBJ2-7
clone_size: NA
cdr3_aa: CASSSPPLERIYEQYF

v_call: TRBV7-9
j_call: TRBJ2-1
clone_size: NA
cdr3_aa: CASSRQLAGANEQFF

v_call: TRBV5-1
j_call: TRBJ2-3
clone_size: NA
cdr3_aa: CASSEDRGTFTDTQYF